This TCR beta chain was captured by sequencing in a study of immune evolution from preneoplasia to lung adenocarcinoma. Study-level background: HLA loss of heterozygosity: roughly 7.5% AIS, roughly 15% MIA, around 33% ADC, none AAH. General study points: From normal lung to invasive adenocarcinoma, top clone frequencies appeared to decrease. Clonality was highest in normal lung, lower in later-stage lesions apparently. Highest clonality occurred in KRAS-mutant, not EGFR-mutant or double wild-type, nodules.

Losses at the gene ends were 0 bases for V and 4 bases for J; bases not matched to a gene: 7. The CDR3 contains 16 residues. Germline CDR1 and CDR2: SGDLS and YYNGEE. This clone was counted a few times. Its antigen is not identified. The data were produced by immunoSEQ multiplex PCR, yet TCRdb's version contains in-frame clones alone and is incomplete. The sample has roughly 35,000 clones; 74% are singletons. The V and J genes are TRBV9 and TRBJ2-1, with 7 bases aligning to TRBD2. This clonotype was obtained from a person between 55 and 69 years old with lung adenocarcinoma. The sequencing sample was made of FFPE invasive lung adenocarcinoma tissue. In DNA form, the CDR3 reads TGTGCCAGCAGCGTAGCTCTCGGGAGGATGTACAATGAGCAGTTCTTC. It encodes CASSVALGRMYNEQFF.